This T cell receptor (beta chain) was found in a study of cytomegalovirus exposure and HLA in healthy donors. The count of this clone is one. Its target is unknown. CDR3 length equals 14 residues. Germline V gives CDR1 MNHEY, CDR2 SMNVEV (reference sequence). Trimming took 5 bases from V and 7 from J, leaving 15 bases between them. PCR used 60 Vbeta primers and 13 Jbeta primers. Libraries were prepared by immunoSEQ multiplex PCR; TCRdb keeps only in-frame clonotypes and omits some of them. The sample consists of some 170,000 clones, approximately 80% of them appearing once. Study-wide findings and caveats: As a later analysis showed, a missense DCLRE1C variant was linked to trimming of TCR beta V- and J-genes.

This clonotype originated in a woman between 18 and 29 years old in good health and CMV-seropositive. This chain joins TRBV27 and TRBJ1-5, with a possible D match to TRBD1 (5 bases). Sequencing was done on a sample of PBMCs. CDR3 nucleotides: TGTGCCAGCAGTCGGTCAGGGATGAGGCAGCCCCAGCATTTT. Protein product: CASSRSGMRQPQHF.